The TCR beta chain under discussion was sequenced for a study of shared clonotypes between healthy human individuals. Germline loops: CDR1 PRHDT, CDR2 FYEKMQ (reference sequence). The CDR3 covers 15 residues. Trimming at V came to 1 base and at J to 7 bases, leaving 4 bases not matched to a gene. Findings and limits, study-wide: Collection of samples was limited to blood; tissue repertoires likely differ.

The naive CD8 fraction comprised CD45RO-negative cells positively selected for CCR7 and excluded terminally differentiated effector memory CD45RA+ cells. Adult donors, all healthy and HIV-negative, had no recent acute infections or vaccinations. On this clone: Its target is unknown.

At the deep level, the assay was run. Per the authors' pipeline: Sequence data from immunoSEQ were junction-only and lacked quality scores; consequently, filtering differed. Sequenced by immunoSEQ multiplex PCR; TCRdb stores in-frame clones only, minus some. V, J and clone size were drawn from that table, and D and trimming were deduced from the DNA. Of approximately 840,000 clones detected, approximately 96% appear once; the ten largest clones hold about 0.22%. The J gene is TRBJ1-4, the V gene TRBV13, with 9 bases matching TRBD1. This TCR was recovered from a man aged 30 to 45 in good health. Sequenced sample: naive CD8+ T cells sorted from blood. DNA for the CDR3: TGTGCCAGCAGCTTAGTGGGACAGGGACCTGAAAAACTGTTTTTT. Encoded protein: CASSLVGQGPEKLFF. Variable domain in full (rest from reference TRBV13 and TRBJ1-4): AAGVIQSPRHLIKEKRETATLKCYPIPRHDTVYWYQQGPGQDPQFLISFYEKMQSDKGSIPDRFSAQQFSDYHSELNMSSLELGDSALYFCASSLVGQGPEKLFFGSGTQLSVL.